These 24 T cell receptor beta chains were all obtained from the same sample, sequenced in a study of T cell clones after liver transplantation. Here immunoSEQ multiplex PCR was the method, and the copy in TCRdb shows in-frame clones only, minus some. The profile shows 55,000 to 75,000 clones, roughly 70% of them singletons. The sample in question was CD4+ T cells from blood, obtained at the roughly 15-month timepoint. These receptor sequences come from a human patient who received a liver transplant. The graft donor may be the source of some T cells.

This chain links TRBV29-1 with TRBJ2-5; 11 bases are a match to TRBD1. The germline gives CDR1 SQVTM, CDR2 ANQGSEA. Trimming at V came to 7 bases and at J to 5 bases, leaving 9 bases not matched to a gene. This CDR3 spans 14 amino acids. The CDR3 reads CSGDPGTGGETQYF. The DNA of the CDR3 is TGCAGCGGGGACCCCGGGACAGGGGGGGAGACCCAGTACTTC.

This clone has a single count. The rearrangement links TRBV5-1 to TRBJ2-7; 7 bases map to TRBD1. Germline V CDR1 and CDR2: SGHRS, YFSETQ. V dropped 3 bases and J dropped 1; count of bases not matched to a gene: 4. The CDR3 runs 14 residues. The CDR3 bases are TGCGCCAGCAGCTCCGGGACAGTTTCCTACGAGCAGTACTTC. Encoded protein: CASSSGTVSYEQYF.

The chain is built from TRBV6-5 and TRBJ2-2; tentative D call: TRBD1 (6 bases). The CDR3 covers 12 residues. The ends were cut back, 11 bases at V and 0 bases at J, with 7 bases in the middle. From germline, CDR1 is MNHEY and CDR2 SVGAGI. The CDR3 region has the DNA TGTGCCGGGGGCTCGAACACCGGGGAGCTGTTTTTT. Its protein is CAGGSNTGELFF.

This clone appeared a few times. The genes are TRBV29-1 and TRBJ1-1, with D perhaps TRBD1 (6 bases). This CDR3 is 13 amino acids long. The V gene's germline CDR1 is SQVTM and CDR2 ANQGSEA. Trimming left V 3 bases short and J 0 bases short, with 8 bases between. DNA of the CDR3: TGCAGCGTTGAGACAGGAATGAACACTGAAGCTTTCTTT. This translates into CSVETGMNTEAFF.

The chain employs TRBV7-2 and TRBJ2-6; no clear D gene. The germline V and J ends were trimmed by 3 bases and 4 bases, with 4 bases remaining between them. CDR3 size: 13 residues. Germline CDR1 and CDR2: SGHTA and FQGNSA. CDR3 amino acids: CASSFYGANVLTF. DNA for the CDR3: TGTGCCAGCAGCTTCTACGGGGCCAACGTCCTGACTTTC. The full variable domain, its missing parts supplied by reference TRBV7-2 and TRBJ2-6, is GAGVSQSPSNKVTEKGKDVELRCDPISGHTALYWYRQSLGQGLEFLIYFQGNSAPDKSGLPSDRFSAERTGGSVSTLTIQRTQQEDSAVYLCASSFYGANVLTFGAGSRLTVL.

This clone was counted only a few times. In DNA form, the CDR3 reads TGTGCCAGCAGCCCCGGGACAGGGGGAATTGGCTACACCTTC. This codes for CASSPGTGGIGYTF. V gene TRBV7-2 combines with J gene TRBJ1-2; the match to TRBD1 covers 11 bases. V gave up 5 bases and J gave up 7 bases; unmatched junction bases: 6. The CDR3 is made up of 14 amino acids. The germline CDR1 and CDR2 sequences are SGHTA and FQGNSA.

This rearrangement joins TRBV11-2 to TRBJ2-7; no clear D gene. Germline V CDR1 and CDR2: SGHAT, FQNNGV. The CDR3 length is 12 residues. The V and J ends lost 5 bases and 3 bases respectively, with 8 bases between them. The CDR3 protein is CASSPEGYEQYV. CDR3 nucleotides: TGTGCCAGCAGCCCCGAAGGCTACGAGCAGTACGTC.

This chain links TRBV10-3 with TRBJ1-4; no reliable D call. This CDR3 is 13 amino acids long. The germline gives CDR1 ENHRY, CDR2 SYGVKD. Trimming shortened V by 10 bases and J by 4 bases, and 13 bases separated the two germline ends. The CDR3 spells CATNTGSNEKLFF. CDR3 nucleotides: TGTGCCACGAACACGGGGAGTAATGAAAAACTGTTTTTT.

The rearrangement joins TRBV7-2 to TRBJ2-1; 11 positions match TRBD2. Germline lookup yields CDR1 SGHTA and CDR2 FQGNSA. V was clipped by 4 bases and J by 9 bases; unmatched bases: 8. The CDR3 spans 15 residues. The CDR3 region is CASSSLAGEGVEQFF. CDR3 nucleotide sequence: TGTGCCAGCAGCTCACTAGCGGGAGAAGGGGTTGAGCAGTTCTTC.

This clone was seen once. The chain joins TRBV2 to TRBJ2-4; possible D gene TRBD2, 6 bases. There are 13 residues in the CDR3. Germline V gene lookup returns CDR1 SNHLY and CDR2 FYNNEI. V gave up 4 bases and J gave up 4 bases, with 8 bases separating them. The CDR3 region has the DNA TGTGCCAGCAGTGTCGGAGGGAAAAACATTCAGTACTTC. This sequence encodes CASSVGGKNIQYF.

This chain connects TRBV4-1 to TRBJ1-6, with no clear D. This CDR3 comprises 14 residues. V shed 0 bases and J shed 9 bases, with 9 bases lying between them. Germline CDR1 MGHRA, CDR2 YSYEKL. The CDR3 loop reads CASSQEGQGSPLHF. The CDR3 DNA follows: TGCGCCAGCAGCCAAGAGGGTCAAGGTTCACCCCTCCACTTT.

About this clone itself: Other DNA variants within this sample encode the same CDR3. The V call is TRBV4-1, the J call TRBJ2-5; 10 bases line up with TRBD2. Trimming at V came to 5 bases and at J to 5 bases, leaving 2 bases not matched to a gene. CDR3 length equals 13 residues. CDR1 is MGHRA and CDR2 is YSYEKL in the germline V gene. The CDR3 bases are TGCGCCAGCAGCGCTAGCGGGAGTGAGACCCAGTACTTC. As protein: CASSASGSETQYF.

The rearrangement joins TRBV11-3 to TRBJ2-3; 11 bases are shared with TRBD2. The CDR3 runs to 14 residues. J was trimmed by 5 bases and V by 3 bases; bases with no gene match: 1. The germline V gene encodes CDR1 SGHNT and CDR2 YENEEA. The CDR3 protein is CASSFGTSGDTQYF. CDR3 coding DNA: TGTGCCAGCAGCTTCGGGACTAGCGGAGATACGCAGTATTTT.

This clone was counted between two and nine times. The rearrangement joins TRBV19 to TRBJ1-1; no firm D call. Germline CDR1 and CDR2: LNHDA and SQIVND (reference sequence). V was shortened by 3 bases and J by 1 base, with 9 bases between the two germline ends. The CDR3 contains 14 residues. The CDR3 loop reads CASSIFAGNTEAFF. The CDR3 coding sequence is TGTGCCAGTAGTATCTTCGCGGGGAACACTGAAGCTTTCTTT.

V and J are TRBV29-1 and TRBJ2-1; 10 positions match TRBD1. Germline trimming cut 7 bases from V and 4 bases from J; bases unmatched to any gene: 7. This CDR3 comprises 14 residues. The germline gives CDR1 SQVTM, CDR2 ANQGSEA. This chain's CDR3 is CSATGQGFYNEQFF. The CDR3 DNA is TGCAGCGCCACGGGACAGGGGTTTTACAATGAGCAGTTCTTC.

For this clone: Additional DNA sequences in this sample encode the identical CDR3. This chain links TRBV5-6 with TRBJ2-5; tentatively, D is TRBD2 (6 bases). The CDR3 runs 15 residues. V shed 1 base and J shed 1 base, with 11 bases lying between them. Per germline, CDR1 SGHDT and CDR2 YYEEEE. Here the CDR3 reads CASSLLGRGQETQYF. In DNA form, the CDR3 reads TGTGCCAGCAGCTTGCTAGGGCGGGGCCAAGAGACCCAGTACTTC.

This clone was seen only a few times. V and J are TRBV5-6 and TRBJ1-3, with D possibly matching TRBD1 (5 bases). Germline-derived CDR1 and CDR2 are SGHDT and YYEEEE. Trimming cost V 5 bases and J 4 bases, with 13 bases left between them. The CDR3 extends over 14 amino acids. This CDR3 is CASRMSGTGNTIYF. CDR3 DNA sequence: TGTGCCAGCAGGATGTCAGGGACGGGAAACACCATATATTTT.

The rearrangement uses TRBV7-2 and TRBJ2-1; D gene ambiguous. This CDR3 is 15 amino acids long. Trimming removed 5 bases at V and 0 bases at J, with 11 bases between. The V gene's germline CDR1 is SGHTA and CDR2 FQGNSA. CDR3 protein: CASSGLYGSYNEQFF. For the CDR3, the DNA is TGTGCCAGCAGCGGCCTCTACGGCTCCTACAATGAGCAGTTCTTC.

The chain carries TRBV6-1 and TRBJ1-5; D is possibly TRBD1 (6 bases). Germline-derived CDR1 and CDR2 are MNHNS and SASEGT. This CDR3 comprises 13 residues. Trimming took 2 bases from V and 10 from J, leaving 12 bases between them. The CDR3 loop reads CASSENRVHPQHF. CDR3 coding DNA: TGTGCCAGCAGTGAAAACAGGGTTCATCCCCAGCATTTT.

This chain connects TRBV19 to TRBJ2-2; tentative D call: TRBD1 (6 bases). With 6 bases removed from V and 1 base from J, the gap between germline ends came to 18 bases. The CDR3 is 17 amino acids. Germline V gene lookup returns CDR1 LNHDA and CDR2 SQIVND (reference sequence). DNA of the CDR3: TGTGCCAGTAGCCCCGCCGGGACACTTTTGAACACCGGGGAGCTGTTTTTT. Residues: CASSPAGTLLNTGELFF.

The table lists this clone with a few counts. This sequence joins TRBV30 and TRBJ2-3, with 7 bases aligning to TRBD2. Trimming at V came to 2 bases and at J to 3 bases, leaving 11 bases not matched to a gene. Germline loops: CDR1 GTSNPN, CDR2 SVGIG (reference sequence). The CDR3 has 16 residues. As DNA, the CDR3 is TGTGCCTGGAGTAGATTATTTGGCGGGGGTACAGATACGCAGTATTTT. It specifies CAWSRLFGGGTDTQYF.

The chain uses TRBV19 and TRBJ2-5; D uncertain. Deletions cut 6 bases from V and 3 bases from J, with 11 bases between. CDR1 and CDR2 (germline): LNHDA, SQIVND (reference sequence). The length of the CDR3 is 13 residues. The CDR3: CASRNTGEETQYF. Here the CDR3 DNA reads TGTGCCAGTAGAAACACGGGCGAAGAGACCCAGTACTTC.

This clone came up once. This chain connects TRBV6-1 to TRBJ2-3; D remains unclear. CDR1 is MNHNS, CDR2 SASEGT, per germline. The CDR3 consists of 15 residues. Trimming shortened V by 5 bases and J by 2 bases, and 14 bases separated the two germline ends. CDR3 sequence (DNA): TGTGCCAGCAGTATCCGACACCCTTTCACAGATACGCAGTATTTT. Amino acid sequence: CASSIRHPFTDTQYF.

The rearrangement links TRBV7-2 to TRBJ2-1; 12 bases align to TRBD2. The trim removed 5 bases at V and 8 bases at J, leaving 13 bases unmatched. The germline V gene has CDR1 SGHTA and CDR2 FQGNSA. The CDR3 is 17 residues long. CDR3 loop: CASSRTPGLAGRDEQFF. CDR3 nucleotide sequence: TGTGCCAGCAGCCGAACCCCGGGACTAGCGGGCCGGGATGAGCAGTTCTTC. Based on the CDR3 plus reference TRBV7-2 and TRBJ2-1, the full variable domain is GAGVSQSPSNKVTEKGKDVELRCDPISGHTALYWYRQSLGQGLEFLIYFQGNSAPDKSGLPSDRFSAERTGGSVSTLTIQRTQQEDSAVYLCASSRTPGLAGRDEQFFGPGTRLTVL.